This T cell receptor (beta chain) appears in the sequencing data of a study of blood T cell repertoires in COVID-19. Some clones are missing from TCRdb's copy, which holds only in-frame ones; the method was immunoSEQ multiplex PCR. The repertoire includes 200,000 to 250,000 clones, about nine tenths of them detected once, and about 2.5% sits in the top ten. The J segment lost 4 bases and the V segment lost 1 base, leaving 4 bases of the junction unmatched. Germline assignment: CDR1 SGHAT and CDR2 FQNNGV. CDR3 length equals 16 residues. The chain couples TRBV11-2 to TRBJ2-1, with 10 bases fitting TRBD2. This clonotype was sampled from a woman aged 55-69 years with acute or convalescent COVID-19. Sequencing used peripheral blood. CDR3 sequence (DNA): TGTGCCAGCAGCTTAGGATCTAGCGGGGGTTACAATGAGCAGTTCTTC. Translated, it gives CASSLGSSGGYNEQFF.